This T cell receptor (beta chain) appears in the sequencing data of a study of T cell repertoires in cytomegalovirus infection. Study in general: Public TCR beta signatures indicated both CMV infection and matching HLA type.

In germline, CDR1 is DFQATT, CDR2 SNEGSKA (reference sequence). The CDR3 has 12 residues. With 6 bases removed from V and 6 bases from J, the gap between germline ends came to 11 bases. Via MiXCR, TCRdb re-called the reads, giving one row per CDR3 protein. Here the sample spans roughly 300,000 distinct CDR3 sequences, around a tenth being singletons. Regarding the study as a whole: Within the response measured ex vivo, HLA-C-restricted CMV-specific TCR beta clonotypes were dominant. Cumulative public TCR beta family frequency identified CMV carriers with the relevant HLA.

The sample holds a few counts of this clonotype. Its antigen is undetermined. V and J are TRBV20-1 and TRBJ2-2; D is possibly TRBD2 (6 bases). The sequenced material came from PBMCs. The sequence was obtained from a human donor in good health (CMV status not recorded). Some clones in this sample may be carry-over from other donors' samples. CDR3 protein: CSAPGGAGELFF. CDR3 coding DNA: TGCAGTGCCCCCGGGGGTGCCGGGGAGCTGTTTTTT.